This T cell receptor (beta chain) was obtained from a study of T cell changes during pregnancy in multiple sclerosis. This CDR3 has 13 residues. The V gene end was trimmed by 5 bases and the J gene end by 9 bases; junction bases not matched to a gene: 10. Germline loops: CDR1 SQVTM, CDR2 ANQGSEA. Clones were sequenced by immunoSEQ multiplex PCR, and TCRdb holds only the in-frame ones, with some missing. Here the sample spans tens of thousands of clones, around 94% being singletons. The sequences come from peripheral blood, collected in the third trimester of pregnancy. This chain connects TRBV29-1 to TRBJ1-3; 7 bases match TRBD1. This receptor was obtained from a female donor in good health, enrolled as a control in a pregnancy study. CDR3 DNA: TGCAGCGTTCAGACCCGACAGGGCGGCACCATATATTTT. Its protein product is CSVQTRQGGTIYF.